This T cell receptor beta chain originates from a study of response to subunit inactivated influenza vaccine. Study-wide results and caveats: It was suggested by the authors that few new T cells are recruited by each seasonal influenza vaccination.

The sample holds a few counts of this clonotype. What it binds is not known. The CDR3 is made up of 14 amino acids. Germline loops: CDR1 SGHTA, CDR2 FQGNSA. The V end lost 2 bases, the J end lost 4 bases, and 6 bases lay between the germline ends. TCRdb called the RT-PCR reads again in MiXCR, with one record for every CDR3 protein. The profile covers under 850,000 distinct CDR3 sequences, with less than 20% appearing a single time and 11% taken by the ten largest. The gene calls are TRBV7-2 and TRBJ2-6; no reliable D call. This specimen was PBMCs from blood, taken around 5 days after vaccination. The receptor was isolated from a man aged 45 to 65 who received an inactivated influenza vaccine. This chain's CDR3 is CASSLPSGANVLTF. DNA of the CDR3: TGTGCCAGCAGCTTACCCTCGGGGGCCAACGTCCTGACTTTC.